This T cell receptor (beta chain) was obtained from a study of blood T cell repertoires in COVID-19. Looking at the study overall: Sites across the United States, Italy and Spain contributed samples from acute and convalescent COVID-19. PBMCs, B-cell-depleted T cells, or T cells were the source of the cDNA or gDNA that made up the material.

Germline lookup yields CDR1 KGHSH and CDR2 LQKENI. Trimming took 4 bases from V and 5 from J, leaving 13 bases between them. This CDR3 contains 14 residues. Authors' methods: By means of reference gene primer amplification, nucleated cell counts were estimated. Assay: immunoSEQ multiplex PCR; the TCRdb copy retains only in-frame clones and omits some. Clone size and V and J calls were adopted from that table, with D and trimming inferred from the DNA. The table records 100,000 or so clones, approximately 81% of them present only once. Sequencing was done on a sample of peripheral blood. This TCR came from a woman between 65 and 79 years old with active or convalescent COVID-19. The rearrangement links TRBV18 to TRBJ2-3; D may be TRBD1 (5 bases). CDR3 DNA: TGTGCCAGCTCACGACCAGCAGGGAAAGATACGCAGTATTTT. Protein: CASSRPAGKDTQYF.